This T cell receptor beta chain stems from a study of T cells in Graves' hyperthyroidism and ophthalmopathy (dated by TCRdb to about 2019). With regard to the full study: Peripheral blood samples were taken at the time of initial diagnosis, prior to any treatment. A discovery cohort of 95 to 100 patients, about 43 with Graves' ophthalmopathy and about 58 with stable Graves' hyperthyroidism, was used to find distinguishing TCR V-J signatures. Whether ophthalmopathy could be predicted prospectively was tested in an independent validation cohort made up of under 20 hyperthyroidism patients plus 17 patients who later progressed to ophthalmopathy. The approximately 90 discovery patients were randomly split 7:3 into training and test sets. In more than 5 Graves' hyperthyroidism patients, the study also compared T-cell repertoires from thyroid tissue with T-cell repertoires from blood. After sampling, hyperthyroidism patients received methimazole starting at 30 mg daily, and ophthalmopathy patients received high-dose intravenous methylprednisolone. The paper reports TCR Vbeta CDR3 sequencing of over 130 peripheral blood samples: under 45 ophthalmopathy, around 80 hyperthyroidism and around 17 progressor patients. Paper-wide results and their limitations: During validation, the model predicted progression to ophthalmopathy a median of approximately six months ahead of onset, with around 71% sensitivity and about 75% specificity. A model built on a 13 V-J signature distinguished ophthalmopathy from stable hyperthyroidism, reaching 87.88% sensitivity and about 81% specificity in cross-validation and 80%/75% in testing. No statistical method was used to fix the sample size in advance, and group allocation was not hidden from the investigators. Most expanded thyroid clonotypes (frequency above 0.001) were also detected in blood, a finding suggesting that blood repertoires may reflect thyroid immune responses.

The TCR beta CDR3 regions were amplified from RNA transcripts. The TCR CDR3 was subjected to a first round of RT-PCR using the HTBI primer set and the Qiagen OneStep RT-PCR kit. Libraries were constructed in a second round of multiplex PCR, after which size selection and purification were performed. Paired-end sequencing of the libraries was performed with 100 bp reads on an Illumina HiSeq2000. In the paper's pipeline: SOAPnuke was used to process the raw data, removing reads that contained adapters or uncalled bases, had a mean Phred below 15, or lacked an exact match to the constant primer or identifier. COPE v1.2.5 was used to merge the high-quality paired reads, and each unique nucleotide sequence was defined as a clonotype. MiTCR v1.1 was used to align the clonotypes against IMGT TRBV, TRBD and TRBJ reference segments. The analysis was restricted to V-J combinations with a frequency above 0.0001, which together covered 99.2% of the repertoires. A TCS score was defined as the ratio of F50 (clonal expansion) to E x V (chaos), with BLOSUM62-based TCRdist applied between CDR3 peptides within each V-J. Welch's t-statistics and random forest reduced around 520 V-J features to 13, which were used in a naive Bayes classifier (R e1071). TCRdb itself trimmed the public reads at Q25 with fastp, ran MiXCR and retained productive beta chains. Every distinct CDR3 protein forms one entry, paired with its most common genes and DNA. None of the V and J calls come from the authors' own analysis; TCRdb made them. The sample data list about 610,000 distinct CDR3 sequences, and about 16% of these were observed just once. Of the sample, less than 3.5% falls within the top ten clones.

Ophthalmopathy patients had moderately to severely active disease, with a Clinical Activity Score of 3 or more, a NOSPECS grade of 4 or more, and a disease duration of less than 3 months. Patients with uncontrolled infections, other autoimmune diseases, pregnancy or lactation were excluded. Diagnoses were established on the basis of clinical symptoms, serum thyroxine and TRAb, thyroid ultrasound, and orbital computed tomography. PBMCs were separated from roughly 10 ml of fresh peripheral blood using Ficoll-Paque density gradient centrifugation. Trizol reagent was used to extract total RNA, and RNA quality was then checked on an Agilent 2100 Bioanalyzer. This clonotype showed up many times. Its cognate antigen has yet to be identified. No quality values exist for individual bases; no much larger clone is one base distant. Counted from cysteine to phenylalanine, this CDR3 has 16 amino acids. Just CDR3 DNA is preserved here, 48 bases in frame from base 1. In the germline V gene (reference sequence), CDR1 corresponds to LGHDT and CDR2 to YNNKEL. Trimming accounts for 0 bases at V and 6 bases at J, while the number of junction bases matched to no gene is 5.

The rearranged chain carries TRBV3-1 and TRBJ1-5; TRBD1 lines up with 10 middle nucleotides. The TCR originated in a woman between 35 and 50 years old with Graves' ophthalmopathy. The sample taken for sequencing was blood. The sequenced DNA: TGTGCCAGCAGCCAAGATCCGGGACAGGGGAGTCAGCCCCAGCATTTT. This gives the protein CASSQDPGQGSQPQHF.